Shown below are 13 T cell receptor beta chains from a single sample sequenced in a study of T-cell reconstitution after alpha-beta-depleted transplantation in children. TCRbeta library construction was performed incorporating unique molecular identifiers. TCRdb ran MiXCR on the PCR reads and lists one entry per CDR3 protein. Of about 250,000 distinct CDR3 sequences in the sample, under 30% were seen once. The sequenced sample was PBMCs, mostly from graft donor cells, obtained 360 days after TCRalphabeta/CD19-depleted stem cell transplant. The receptors stem from a female patient younger than 10 who had a stem cell transplant for congenital amegakaryocytic thrombocytopenia, so the T cells may come from the graft donor.

This chain uses TRBV9 with TRBJ2-7; no definite D call. V lost 0 bases and J 3 bases, leaving 10 bases between the germline ends. The CDR3 has 14 residues. In germline, CDR1 is SGDLS, CDR2 YYNGEE. This CDR3 reads CASSVGPADYEQYF. The DNA for the CDR3 is TGTGCCAGCAGCGTAGGACCGGCGGACTACGAGCAGTACTTC. The full variable domain, its missing parts supplied by reference TRBV9 and TRBJ2-7, is DSGVTQTPKHLITATGQRVTLRCSPRSGDLSVYWYQQSLDQGLQFLIQYYNGEERAKGNILERFSAQQFPDLHSELNLSSLELGDSALYFCASSVGPADYEQYFGPGTRLTVT.

This clonotype was detected a few times. This rearrangement joins TRBV29-1 to TRBJ2-2; D is unclear. The germline CDR1 and CDR2 sequences are SQVTM and ANQGSEA. V was pared by 6 bases and J by 7 bases, with 6 bases between. The CDR3 covers 10 residues. The CDR3 spells CSVWIGELFF. In DNA, the CDR3 is TGCAGCGTGTGGATCGGGGAGCTGTTTTTT.

The chain couples TRBV27 to TRBJ1-1, with a tentative D call TRBD1 (5 bases). The CDR3 loop spans 16 amino acids. The V gene lost 3 bases and the J gene lost 1 base, with 15 bases spanning the gap. Germline CDR1 is MNHEY and CDR2 is SMNVEV (reference sequence). The CDR3 loop is CASSFPPRDRNTEAFF. The CDR3 DNA reads TGTGCCAGCAGTTTCCCCCCCCGCGACAGGAACACTGAAGCTTTCTTT.

The gene calls are TRBV19 and TRBJ2-3; D gene unclear. V lost 3 bases and J 2 bases, leaving 6 bases between the germline ends. CDR1 is LNHDA, CDR2 SQIVND, per germline (reference sequence). The CDR3 covers 13 residues. The CDR3 region is CASSIQDTDTQYF. The CDR3 DNA follows: TGTGCCAGTAGTATTCAGGACACAGATACGCAGTATTTT.

This clonotype was seen a few times. This CDR3 reads CASSLNLPGQGTQYF. For the CDR3, the DNA is TGTGCCAGCAGCTTAAATCTACCAGGGCAGGGTACGCAGTATTTT. The chain carries TRBV11-2 and TRBJ2-3; tentatively, D is TRBD1 (5 bases). Trimming cost V 2 bases and J 8 bases, with 17 bases left between them. This CDR3 has 15 residues. CDR1 is SGHAT and CDR2 is FQNNGV in the germline V gene.

This clonotype turned up a few times. The genes are TRBV3-1 and TRBJ2-2, with 8 bases identical to TRBD2. The J segment lost 4 bases and the V segment lost 0 bases, leaving 7 bases of the junction unmatched. Per the germline V gene, CDR1 is LGHDT and CDR2 is YNNKEL (reference sequence). This CDR3 is built from 17 residues. CDR3 in amino acids: CASSQDPAGGPTGELFF. CDR3 sequence (DNA): TGTGCCAGCAGCCAAGATCCGGCGGGGGGCCCCACCGGGGAGCTGTTTTTT.

V gene TRBV4-1 combines with J gene TRBJ2-1, with 8 bases identical to TRBD2. Germline CDR1 reads MGHRA; CDR2 reads YSYEKL. V gave up 1 base and J gave up 12 bases; unmatched junction bases: 5. This CDR3 contains 13 residues. The CDR3 here is CASSQGERGWQFF. The CDR3 DNA reads TGCGCCAGCAGCCAAGGAGAGCGGGGGTGGCAGTTCTTC.

The V gene is TRBV3-1, the J gene TRBJ1-1; tentative D call: TRBD1 (5 bases). This CDR3 spans 16 amino acids. Trimming left V 0 bases short and J 9 bases short, with 20 bases between. Germline V gene data show CDR1 as LGHDT and CDR2 as YNNKEL (reference sequence). The CDR3 DNA sequence: TGTGCCAGCAGCCAAGAGCGCGGGACGGGGAGGGGAAAAGCTTTCTTT. Encoded protein: CASSQERGTGRGKAFF.

This clonotype has just a few counts. This chain uses TRBV7-2 with TRBJ2-3; 7 nucleotides align to TRBD2. The CDR3 has 14 residues. Germline loops: CDR1 SGHTA, CDR2 FQGNSA. The ends lost 0 bases at V and 5 bases at J; junction bases unmatched: 2. The CDR3 DNA reads as TGTGCCAGCAGCTTAGCGGGGGGGGGAGATACGCAGTATTTT. As protein: CASSLAGGGDTQYF.

This clonotype was observed many times. J is TRBJ2-1 and V is TRBV9; the D gene is possibly TRBD2 (6 bases). The CDR3 runs 15 residues. Trimming took 0 bases from V and 7 from J, leaving 14 bases between them. Germline V CDR1 and CDR2: SGDLS, YYNGEE. This CDR3 reads CASSVVEGGGNEQFF. DNA for the CDR3: TGTGCCAGCAGCGTAGTCGAGGGAGGAGGGAATGAGCAGTTCTTC.

In its sample, this clonotype was seen a few times. The rearrangement links TRBV24-1 to TRBJ2-5, with D maybe TRBD1 (6 bases). The length of the CDR3 is 18 residues. Germline values: CDR1 KGHDR, CDR2 SFDVKD. The V gene lost 5 bases and the J gene lost 0 bases, with 21 bases spanning the gap. The chain's CDR3 is CATSVATGLNQDQETQYF. The CDR3 region has the DNA TGTGCCACCAGTGTCGCGACAGGACTCAACCAAGACCAAGAGACCCAGTACTTC.

This clonotype has ten or more counts. The chain links TRBV28 to TRBJ2-5; D is possibly TRBD2 (5 bases). Germline CDR1 is MDHEN and CDR2 is SYDVKM. CDR3 length: 13 amino acids. The ends were cut back, 7 bases at V and 1 base at J, with 10 bases in the middle. The CDR3 nucleotides are TGTGCCAGCACGGGAACCTTCCAAGAGACCCAGTACTTC. Protein: CASTGTFQETQYF.

This clonotype was observed many times. The V call is TRBV13, the J call TRBJ1-1; no clear D gene. This CDR3 has 13 amino acids. The V end lost 5 bases, the J end lost 12 bases, and 19 bases lay between the germline ends. Germline CDR1 PRHDT, CDR2 FYEKMQ (reference sequence). In DNA, the CDR3 is TGTGCCAGCAGCCCGGACCCCAACCACTCACCTTTCTTT. Translated: CASSPDPNHSPFF.